Each of the 11 T cell receptor beta chains below was sequenced from the same sample in a study of PD-L1 blockade in urothelial cancer. Clones were read by immunoSEQ multiplex PCR, and TCRdb kept only the in-frame ones, dropping some. In the table there are about 39,000 clones, roughly nine tenths of which are singletons. Regarding time point: pretreatment peripheral blood. The sample here was PBMCs, taken around atezolizumab (anti-PD-L1) treatment. These receptors were taken from a woman aged 60-75 years with urothelial cancer.

The gene calls are TRBV6-6 and TRBJ2-1, with 9 bases lining up with TRBD2. CDR3 length equals 15 residues. CDR1 is MNHNY, CDR2 SVGAGI, per germline (reference sequence). V shed 5 bases and J 7 bases; nucleotides not matched to a gene: 9. CDR3 sequence reads: CASSTYSGSVNEQFF. DNA of the CDR3: TGTGCCAGCAGTACCTATAGCGGGAGTGTAAATGAGCAGTTCTTC.

This clone was observed a single time. This chain joins TRBV19 and TRBJ2-1, with TRBD1 as a possible D gene (6 bases). The ends were cut back, 0 bases at V and 4 bases at J, with 16 bases in the middle. The CDR3 covers 17 residues. The germline CDR1 and CDR2 sequences are LNHDA and SQIVND (reference sequence). CDR3 nucleotides: TGTGCCAGTAGTATAGACCACAGGGAGACTTTGTACAATGAGCAGTTCTTC. This translates into CASSIDHRETLYNEQFF.

This clone was picked up one time. The chain uses TRBV19 and TRBJ1-5; D is perhaps TRBD1 (5 bases). Germline assignment: CDR1 LNHDA and CDR2 SQIVND (reference sequence). V was trimmed by 2 bases and J by 5 bases, leaving 10 bases between them. There are 14 residues in the CDR3. CDR3 residues: CASSISQVDQPQHF. The CDR3 region has the DNA TGTGCCAGTAGTATATCACAGGTCGATCAGCCCCAGCATTTT.

V is TRBV30 and J is TRBJ1-2, with D perhaps TRBD1 (5 bases). This CDR3 has 17 residues. CDR1 GTSNPN and CDR2 SVGIG come from the germline V gene (reference sequence). With 3 bases removed from V and 5 bases from J, the gap between germline ends came to 25 bases. CDR3 DNA: TGTGCCTGGAGCTCGGGACTGATTGAGAAACGGCGTTATGGCTACACCTTC. Its translation is CAWSSGLIEKRRYGYTF.

V and J are TRBV6-5 and TRBJ1-2, with 10 bases aligning to TRBD1. CDR3 size: 14 residues. Per germline, CDR1 MNHEY and CDR2 SVGAGI. J lost 4 bases, V lost 5 bases, and 4 bases had no gene match. The CDR3 nucleotides read TGTGCCAGCAGTGAGACAGGGGGCCTCTATGGCTACACCTTC. This gives the protein CASSETGGLYGYTF.

The chain joins TRBV7-9 to TRBJ2-1; 12 bases line up with TRBD2. This CDR3 region has 17 residues. Germline trimming cut 2 bases from V and 8 bases from J; bases unmatched to any gene: 10. Germline V lookup: CDR1 SEHNR, CDR2 FQNEAQ (reference sequence). The CDR3 reads CASSLPTSGRLRHEQFF. CDR3 nucleotide sequence: TGTGCCAGCAGCTTACCCACTAGCGGGAGGCTCAGACATGAGCAGTTCTTC.

This chain connects TRBV6-1 to TRBJ1-1; D not resolved. Germline loops: CDR1 MNHNS, CDR2 SASEGT. The CDR3 is 12 residues long. Trimming removed 3 bases at V and 1 base at J, with 3 bases between. The CDR3 loop reads CASSDRNTEAFF. CDR3 nucleotides: TGTGCCAGCAGTGATAGGAACACTGAAGCTTTCTTT.

V is TRBV4-1 and J is TRBJ1-5; 7 nucleotides agree with TRBD1. CDR3 length: 17 amino acids. The germline V gene encodes CDR1 MGHRA and CDR2 YSYEKL. The V segment lost 1 base and the J segment 2 bases; nucleotides outside the gene matches: 8. CDR3: CASSQGRQGWRNQPQHF. CDR3 nucleotides: TGCGCCAGCAGCCAAGGTCGACAGGGATGGCGCAATCAGCCCCAGCATTTT.

The chain's CDR3 is CASSQTGTSGRAYEQYF. CDR3 DNA: TGTGCCAGCAGCCAAACTGGGACTAGCGGGAGGGCCTACGAGCAGTACTTC. The J gene is TRBJ2-7, the V gene TRBV4-2; TRBD2 matches at 16 bases. Germline V CDR1 and CDR2: LGHNA, YNFKEQ. The CDR3 sequence is 17 residues long. J gave up 2 bases and V 2 bases, and 3 bases lay outside the gene matches.

This sequence joins TRBV20-1 and TRBJ2-5, with 7 positions matching TRBD1. V gave up 5 bases and J gave up 5 bases; unmatched junction bases: 2. The CDR3 sequence is 11 residues long. In germline, CDR1 is DFQATT, CDR2 SNEGSKA (reference sequence). The CDR3 DNA follows: TGCAGTGCTCACAGGGGTGAGACCCAGTACTTC. It specifies CSAHRGETQYF.

The chain combines TRBV30 with TRBJ1-2; D remains ambiguous. V was pared by 2 bases and J by 7 bases, with 17 bases between. This CDR3 spans 14 amino acids. Germline lookup yields CDR1 GTSNPN and CDR2 SVGIG (reference sequence). The CDR3 coding sequence is TGTGCCTGGAGTTGGGGAGTGCCAGTTGGTGGCTACACCTTC. Translating gives CAWSWGVPVGGYTF.